This T cell receptor (beta chain) was captured by sequencing in a study of T-cell memory formation after mild COVID-19. TCRdb re-called the 5' RACE reads with MiXCR, one entry per CDR3 protein. The sample holds nearly 250,000 distinct CDR3 sequences, 15% seen once. Study-wide results and limits: Confirmation of SARS-CoV-2 specificity was lacking for second-wave clones peaking day 37.

Only a few counts were recorded for this clonotype. The antigen is undetermined. The V and J ends lost 4 bases and 1 base, in that order; junction bases with no gene match: 13. The germline V gene encodes CDR1 SGHRS and CDR2 YFSETQ. CDR3 length: 17 residues. The sample consisted of PBMCs or a T cell subset sorted from them (not recorded which). The chain uses TRBV5-1 and TRBJ2-7; 8 nucleotides agree with TRBD1. The receptor's source is an adult woman who had mild COVID-19 (a few samples of this study predate the infection). Cell type and time point are not known. The CDR3 here is CASSPHAVTGGSYEQYF. In DNA form, the CDR3 reads TGCGCCAGCAGCCCCCACGCGGTAACAGGGGGTTCCTACGAGCAGTACTTC.